This T cell receptor beta chain was sequenced during a study of shared clonotypes between healthy human individuals. Sequenced by immunoSEQ multiplex PCR; TCRdb stores in-frame clones only, minus some. The table records 1,400,000 or so clones, approximately 98.5% of them present only once. From germline, CDR1 is SGHVS and CDR2 FQNEAQ. This CDR3 has 18 residues. V gave up 2 bases and J gave up 0 bases; unmatched junction bases: 13. This TCR came from a man younger than 45 in good health. Sequences were obtained from naive CD4+ T cells sorted from blood. The sample's subset: CD45RA+ positively selected. The chain is built from TRBV7-8 and TRBJ2-7; 7 bases align to TRBD2. CDR3 region: CASSLRGSPNSGSYEQYF. DNA for the CDR3: TGTGCCAGCAGCTTACGCGGGAGCCCCAACTCGGGCTCCTACGAGCAGTACTTC. Full variable domain (rest looked up from reference TRBV7-8 and TRBJ2-7): GAGVSQSPRYKVAKRGQDVALRCDPISGHVSLFWYQQALGQGPEFLTYFQNEAQLDKSGLPSDRFFAERPEGSVSTLKIQRTQQEDSAVYLCASSLRGSPNSGSYEQYFGPGTRLTVT.